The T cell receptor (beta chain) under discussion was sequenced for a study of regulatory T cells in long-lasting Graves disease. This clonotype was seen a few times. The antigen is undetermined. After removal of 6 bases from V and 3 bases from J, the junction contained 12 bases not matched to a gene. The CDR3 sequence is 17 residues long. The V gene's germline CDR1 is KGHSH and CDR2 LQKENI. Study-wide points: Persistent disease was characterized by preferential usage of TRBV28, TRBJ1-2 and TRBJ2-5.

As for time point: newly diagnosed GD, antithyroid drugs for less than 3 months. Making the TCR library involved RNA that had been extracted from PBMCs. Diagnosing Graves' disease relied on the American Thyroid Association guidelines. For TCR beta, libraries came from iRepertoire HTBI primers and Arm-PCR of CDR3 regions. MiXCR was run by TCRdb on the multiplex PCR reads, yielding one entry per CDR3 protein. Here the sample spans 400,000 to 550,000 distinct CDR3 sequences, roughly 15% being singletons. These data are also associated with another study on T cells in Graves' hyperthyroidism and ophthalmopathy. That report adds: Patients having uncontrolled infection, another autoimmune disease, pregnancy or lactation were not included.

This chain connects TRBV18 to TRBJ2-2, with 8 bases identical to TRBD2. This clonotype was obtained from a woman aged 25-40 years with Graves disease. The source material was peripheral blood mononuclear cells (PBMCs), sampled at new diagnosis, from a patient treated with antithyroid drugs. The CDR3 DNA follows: TGTGCCAGCTCCCTCTCGAATAGCGGGAAGGACACCGGGGAGCTGTTTTTT. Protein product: CASSLSNSGKDTGELFF. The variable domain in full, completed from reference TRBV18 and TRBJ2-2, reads NAGVMQNPRHLVRRRGQEARLRCSPMKGHSHVYWYRQLPEEGLKFMVYLQKENIIDESGMPKERFSAEFPKEGPSILRIQQVVRGDSAAYFCASSLSNSGKDTGELFFGEGSRLTVL.